Below are 20 T cell receptor beta chains sequenced from a single sample in a study of regulatory and conventional T cells in RAG deficiency. Conventional CD4+ T cells were sorted from blood as CD25-low CD127-high cells. Only in-frame clones appear in the TCRdb table, and some are missing; sequencing was by immunoSEQ multiplex PCR. The table has tens of thousands of clones, more than 80% seen once; the top ten hold about 0.5%. Another study also made use of these data, one on regulatory T cells. From that report: Primers: 52 TRBV forward and 13 TRBJ reverse.

Sequencing used CD4+ effector T cells sorted from blood. These TCRs come from a human donor in good health.

This chain links TRBV14 with TRBJ2-1; D gene ambiguous. Germline V gives CDR1 SGHDN, CDR2 FVKESK. V gave up 1 base and J gave up 11 bases, with 6 bases separating them. The CDR3 has 11 amino acids. In nucleotides, the CDR3 is TGTGCCAGCAGCCAAGGGCCCCAGCAGTTCTTC. This sequence encodes CASSQGPQQFF.

The chain has TRBV11-3 and TRBJ2-7, with 9 bases matching TRBD1. The germline V gene encodes CDR1 SGHNT and CDR2 YENEEA. V trimming: 1 base; J trimming: 3 bases; junction bases outside the gene matches: 7. The CDR3 loop spans 16 amino acids. The CDR3 nucleotides read TGTGCCAGCAGCTTAGTCCCGGGACAGGGACTCTACGAGCAGTACTTC. Protein sequence: CASSLVPGQGLYEQYF.

The chain is built from TRBV6-1 and TRBJ2-5, with TRBD2 matching over 14 bases. The CDR3 contains 15 residues. Germline V gene data show CDR1 as MNHNS and CDR2 as SASEGT. V lost 6 bases to trimming and J lost 5 bases; unmatched junction nucleotides: 5. The CDR3 bases are TGTGCCAGCAGCTTTGGACTAGCGGGAGGTGAGACCCAGTACTTC. Protein product: CASSFGLAGGETQYF.

This chain connects TRBV5-5 to TRBJ1-2, with TRBD1 as a possible D gene (5 bases). The germline V and J ends were trimmed by 2 bases and 4 bases, with 21 bases remaining between them. The germline V gene encodes CDR1 SGHKS and CDR2 YYEKEE (reference sequence). The CDR3 is made up of 17 amino acids. The CDR3: CASSFKVTGYSGYGYTF. DNA for the CDR3: TGTGCCAGCAGCTTTAAGGTAACAGGATATTCGGGCTATGGCTACACCTTC.

The rearrangement joins TRBV19 to TRBJ1-2, with a tentative D call TRBD1 (5 bases). The germline CDR1 and CDR2 sequences are LNHDA and SQIVND (reference sequence). Trimming took off 3 bases at V and 8 bases at J, with 10 bases between the two ends. The CDR3 consists of 12 residues. Written as DNA, the CDR3 is TGTGCCAGTAGTATTACAGGCAGGGGCTACACCTTC. This gives the protein CASSITGRGYTF. Complete variable domain (other parts from reference TRBV19 and TRBJ1-2): DGGITQSPKYLFRKEGQNVTLSCEQNLNHDAMYWYRQDPGQGLRLIYYSQIVNDFQKGDIAEGYSVSREKKESFPLTVTSAQKNPTAFYLCASSITGRGYTFGSGTRLTVV.

As to this clone: The conserved final phenylalanine or tryptophan is absent from the CDR3, which likely points to a read error. The DNA is left out, because the CDR3 cannot be placed on it with certainty; the CDR3 is given as TCRdb lists it. V gene TRBV6-5 combines with J gene TRBJ1-6. CDR1 MNHEY and CDR2 SVGAGI come from the germline V gene. The CDR3 has 10 amino acids, counting both end residues. CDR3 loop: CASNHGGLVV.

The DNA of the CDR3 is TGTGCCAGCAGTGAACGACAGGGAGGGAACATTCAGTACTTC. Amino acids: CASSERQGGNIQYF. The V and J genes are TRBV28 and TRBJ2-4; D possibly uses TRBD1 or TRBD2 (7 bases each). The CDR3 consists of 14 residues. V was cut by 5 bases and J by 7 bases, with 15 bases left in between. From germline, CDR1 is MDHEN and CDR2 SYDVKM.

The V gene is TRBV15, the J gene TRBJ2-7, with 9 bases identical to TRBD2. Looked up from germline, CDR1 is LNHNV and CDR2 is YYDKDF (reference sequence). Unmatched junction bases numbered 10, after V lost 5 bases and J lost 5 bases. The CDR3 is 15 residues long. The CDR3 sequence is CATSGGLAGTHEQYF. The CDR3 DNA is TGTGCCACCAGCGGCGGGCTAGCGGGAACCCACGAGCAGTACTTC.

The chain carries TRBV27 and TRBJ1-2; the D gene is possibly TRBD1 (5 bases). The V and J ends lost 0 bases and 7 bases respectively, with 18 bases between them. The germline gives CDR1 MNHEY, CDR2 SMNVEV (reference sequence). The CDR3 contains 16 residues. This chain's CDR3 is CASSLSIGPGIVGYTF. For the CDR3, the DNA is TGTGCCAGCAGTTTATCGATAGGCCCAGGGATCGTTGGCTACACCTTC.

The chain employs TRBV19 and TRBJ2-1; D is possibly TRBD1 (5 bases). Germline V lookup: CDR1 LNHDA, CDR2 SQIVND (reference sequence). Trimming stripped 4 bases from V and 3 bases from J, with 7 bases between. The CDR3 consists of 13 residues. CDR3 sequence: CASSKGIYNEQFF. CDR3 nucleotide sequence: TGTGCCAGTAGTAAGGGGATCTACAATGAGCAGTTCTTC.

The chain couples TRBV25-1 to TRBJ1-1, with TRBD1 matching over 8 bases. This CDR3 has 15 amino acids. The V and J ends lost 9 bases and 4 bases, in that order; junction bases with no gene match: 13. Germline CDR1 MGHDK, CDR2 SYGVNS. The DNA for the CDR3 is TGTGCCAGTAGAGGTACAGGGGGGTTCGGCACTGAAGCTTTCTTT. Translation: CASRGTGGFGTEAFF.

The rearrangement links TRBV6-4 to TRBJ2-7; D is possibly TRBD1 (6 bases). Germline assignment: CDR1 MRHNA and CDR2 SNTAGT. CDR3 size: 15 residues. V lost 10 bases and J 6 bases, leaving 25 bases between the germline ends. DNA of the CDR3: TGTGCCACAGTCTACTCCGGGACACCCGCCAGCGAGCAGTACTTC. Translated: CATVYSGTPASEQYF.

As regards this clone: A read error may account for a junction end that differs from germline. The V and J genes are TRBV19 and TRBJ1-4, with 8 nucleotides matching TRBD1. This CDR3 spans 16 amino acids. Germline-derived CDR1 and CDR2 are LNHDA and SQIVND (reference sequence). The CDR3 spells CASSSTGGTPNEKPFF. DNA of the CDR3: TGTGCCAGTAGTAGCACAGGGGGGACACCTAATGAAAAACCGTTTTTT.

This sequence joins TRBV28 and TRBJ1-2; D is unclear. The CDR3 loop spans 14 amino acids. Trimming pared 5 bases from V and 3 bases from J, leaving 13 bases between. Per germline, CDR1 MDHEN and CDR2 SYDVKM. CDR3 DNA sequence: TGTGCCAGCAGTGCTACCAACGTCTACTATGGCTACACCTTC. It encodes CASSATNVYYGYTF.

The chain has TRBV7-2 and TRBJ1-5; D might be TRBD1 (6 bases). Trimming left V 0 bases short and J 6 bases short, with 12 bases between. Germline CDR1 and CDR2: SGHTA and FQGNSA. The CDR3 has 15 residues. The CDR3 nucleotides are TGTGCCAGCAGCTTAGCAGGGGGTTGGAGTCAGCCCCAGCATTTT. This gives the protein CASSLAGGWSQPQHF.

This clone was seen only once. This chain links TRBV29-1 with TRBJ2-5; D is possibly TRBD1 or TRBD2 (7 bases each). The germline V and J ends were trimmed by 7 bases and 4 bases, with 16 bases remaining between them. From germline, CDR1 is SQVTM and CDR2 ANQGSEA. The CDR3 contains 13 residues. The CDR3 DNA sequence: TGCAGCGCCCGGGGGGCAGGGGGAGAGACCCAGTACTTC. Amino acids: CSARGAGGETQYF.

The genes are TRBV6-1 and TRBJ2-7; tentatively, D is TRBD2 (6 bases). The V gene lost 2 bases and the J gene lost 1 base, with 9 bases spanning the gap. Germline values: CDR1 MNHNS, CDR2 SASEGT. CDR3 length: 14 residues. The chain's CDR3 is CASSESGRSYEQYF. CDR3 nucleotides: TGTGCCAGCAGTGAATCCGGGAGATCCTACGAGCAGTACTTC.

This sequence joins TRBV21-1 and TRBJ2-7; the table assigns TRBD2, which was not confirmed against the DNA. TRBV21-1 is reported as a pseudogene. CDR3 size: 10 residues. This CDR3 reads CASGTPLAPF. CDR3 DNA sequence: TGTGCCAGTGGGACACCACTAGCGCCCTTC.

V is TRBV2 and J is TRBJ2-7, with D unresolved. Germline lookup yields CDR1 SNHLY and CDR2 FYNNEI. V was cut by 2 bases and J by 0 bases, with 5 bases left in between. The CDR3 spans 13 residues. CDR3 residues: CASSERDSYEQYF. CDR3 bases: TGTGCCAGCAGTGAAAGGGACTCCTACGAGCAGTACTTC.

The V gene is TRBV15, the J gene TRBJ1-1, with D uncertain. CDR3 length: 14 amino acids. CDR1 and CDR2 (germline): LNHNV, YYDKDF (reference sequence). Trimming removed 3 bases from V and 11 bases from J, with 19 bases in between. The CDR3 region is CATSSTRGSPGAFF. In DNA, the CDR3 is TGTGCCACCAGCAGCACACGAGGATCTCCTGGGGCTTTCTTT.